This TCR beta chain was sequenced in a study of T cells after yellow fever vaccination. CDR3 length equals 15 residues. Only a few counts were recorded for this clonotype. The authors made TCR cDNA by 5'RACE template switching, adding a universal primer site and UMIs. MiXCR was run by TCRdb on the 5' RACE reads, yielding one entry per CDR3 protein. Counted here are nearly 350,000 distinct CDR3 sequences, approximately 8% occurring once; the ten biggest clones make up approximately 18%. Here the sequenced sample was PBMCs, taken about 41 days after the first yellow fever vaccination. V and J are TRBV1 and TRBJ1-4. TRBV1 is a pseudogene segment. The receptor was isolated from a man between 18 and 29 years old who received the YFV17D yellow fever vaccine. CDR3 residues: CTSSPTSYWNEKLFF. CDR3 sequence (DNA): TGCACCAGCAGCCCTACATCATACTGGAATGAAAAACTGTTTTTT.